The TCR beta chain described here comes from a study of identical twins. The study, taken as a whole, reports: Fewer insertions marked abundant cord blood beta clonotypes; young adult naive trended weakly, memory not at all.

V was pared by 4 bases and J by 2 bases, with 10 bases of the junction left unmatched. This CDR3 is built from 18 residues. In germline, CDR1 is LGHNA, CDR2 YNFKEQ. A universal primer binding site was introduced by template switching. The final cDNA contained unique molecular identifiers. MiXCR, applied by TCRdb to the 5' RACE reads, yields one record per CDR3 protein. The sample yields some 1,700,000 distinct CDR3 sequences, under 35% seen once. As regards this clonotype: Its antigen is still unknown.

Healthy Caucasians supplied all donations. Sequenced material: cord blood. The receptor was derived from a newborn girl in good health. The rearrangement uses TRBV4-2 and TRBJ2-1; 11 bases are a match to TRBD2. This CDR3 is CASSPGVSGGAAYNEQFF. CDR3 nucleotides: TGTGCCAGCAGCCCTGGTGTTAGCGGGGGGGCAGCCTACAATGAGCAGTTCTTC.